The 14 T cell receptor beta chains listed next were all sequenced from one sample in a study of cytomegalovirus exposure and HLA in healthy donors. This PCR relied on a set of 60 Vbeta primers and 13 Jbeta primers. Profiled with immunoSEQ multiplex PCR; TCRdb holds only in-frame clones, not every one. This sample has approximately 180,000 clones; about 76% occur once, and the top ten carry about 1.4%. Specimen: PBMCs. These receptors all come from a woman aged 45-60 years in good health and CMV-seronegative.

This rearrangement joins TRBV27 to TRBJ2-1; weak D call: TRBD2 (7 bases). The CDR3 loop spans 14 amino acids. The V end was cut by 6 bases, the J end by 8 bases, with 17 bases between. Per germline, CDR1 MNHEY and CDR2 SMNVEV (reference sequence). The CDR3 here is CASSHPGGLDEQFF. The CDR3 nucleotides are TGTGCCAGCAGCCACCCCGGGGGGCTGGATGAGCAGTTCTTC.

The chain employs TRBV18 and TRBJ2-1, with 15 bases matching TRBD2. Germline V CDR1 and CDR2: KGHSH, LQKENI. With V trimmed by 2 bases and J by 8 bases, 1 base remained unmatched. The CDR3 covers 15 residues. This CDR3 is CASSPGTSGRYEQFF. The CDR3 DNA is TGTGCCAGCTCACCAGGGACTAGCGGGAGGTATGAGCAGTTCTTC.

J is TRBJ1-6 and V is TRBV5-1; the match to TRBD1 covers 7 bases. The germline V gene has CDR1 SGHRS and CDR2 YFSETQ. The ends lost 4 bases at V and 3 bases at J; junction bases unmatched: 10. The CDR3 length is 17 residues. The CDR3 loop is CASSPGTAFYYNSPLHF. The CDR3 DNA sequence: TGCGCCAGCAGCCCAGGGACAGCGTTTTACTATAATTCACCCCTCCACTTT.

The chain employs TRBV9 and TRBJ1-4; possible D gene TRBD1, 6 bases. Germline-derived CDR1 and CDR2 are SGDLS and YYNGEE. The CDR3 runs to 17 residues. The V end lost 0 bases, the J end lost 4 bases, and 16 bases lay between the germline ends. CDR3 amino acids: CASSVGPQGGINEKLFF. CDR3 nucleotide sequence: TGTGCCAGCAGCGTAGGGCCCCAAGGGGGTATTAATGAAAAACTGTTTTTT.

This chain links TRBV10-3 with TRBJ2-1; D is perhaps TRBD2 (5 bases). The CDR3 sequence is 15 residues long. V shed 6 bases and J shed 5 bases, with 17 bases lying between them. Germline lookup yields CDR1 ENHRY and CDR2 SYGVKD. The CDR3 DNA reads TGTGCCATCAGCCTAACTAGAACCTCTAACAATGAGCAGTTCTTC. It translates to CAISLTRTSNNEQFF.

The genes are TRBV7-3 and TRBJ1-1; a possible D gene is TRBD1 (5 bases). There are 13 residues in the CDR3. Germline V gene sequence: CDR1 SGHTA, CDR2 FQGTGA. Trimming left V 6 bases short and J 11 bases short, with 19 bases between. CDR3 residues: CASSPWGGSEAFF. The CDR3, as DNA: TGTGCCAGCAGTCCCTGGGGGGGATCAGAGGCTTTCTTT.

V gene TRBV7-9 combines with J gene TRBJ2-6; 9 positions match TRBD1. The CDR3 is 19 residues long. V dropped 4 bases and J dropped 1; count of bases not matched to a gene: 11. The germline V gene has CDR1 SEHNR and CDR2 FQNEAQ (reference sequence). This CDR3 reads CASSYRQGVALSGANVLTF. In nucleotides, the CDR3 is TGTGCCAGCAGCTACCGACAGGGGGTCGCCTTGTCTGGGGCCAACGTCCTGACTTTC.

J is TRBJ2-5 and V is TRBV28, with TRBD2 matching 12 bases. The CDR3 has 18 amino acids. Unmatched junction bases numbered 12, after V lost 2 bases and J lost 5 bases. CDR1 and CDR2 (germline): MDHEN, SYDVKM. CDR3 sequence (DNA): TGTGCCAGCAGTTTACGACTAGCGGGGGTCTCAAGGGGGGAGACCCAGTACTTC. It encodes CASSLRLAGVSRGETQYF. Looking up the rest from reference TRBV28 and TRBJ2-5 gives the full variable domain: DVKVTQSSRYLVKRTGEKVFLECVQDMDHENMFWYRQDPGLGLRLIYFSYDVKMKEKGDIPEGYSVSREKKERFSLILESASTNQTSMYLCASSLRLAGVSRGETQYFGPGTRLLVL.

The V call is TRBV19, the J call TRBJ2-7; TRBD1 is a possible D gene (6 bases). Germline V gives CDR1 LNHDA, CDR2 SQIVND (reference sequence). CDR3 length: 15 residues. Trimming took 3 bases from V and 2 from J, leaving 14 bases between them. The CDR3 region is CASSMGTKGAYEQYF. CDR3 nucleotide sequence: TGTGCCAGTAGTATGGGGACAAAGGGCGCCTACGAGCAGTACTTC.

The chain recombines TRBV28 with TRBJ2-7; no definite D call. CDR3 length: 11 amino acids. The germline CDR1 and CDR2 sequences are MDHEN and SYDVKM. Trimming shortened V by 6 bases and J by 4 bases, and 7 bases separated the two germline ends. Written as DNA, the CDR3 is TGTGCCAGCAGACACTATTACGAGCAGTACTTC. Translated: CASRHYYEQYF.

This clone was recorded only once. This chain links TRBV7-2 with TRBJ1-1; D gene ambiguous. Germline V gene data show CDR1 as SGHTA and CDR2 as FQGNSA. Trimming pared 5 bases from V and 2 bases from J, leaving 12 bases between. This CDR3 is 14 amino acids long. CDR3 loop: CASSLLAPNTEAFF. CDR3 DNA sequence: TGTGCCAGCAGCCTTTTGGCACCAAACACTGAAGCTTTCTTT.

This clone appeared once. The chain couples TRBV7-2 to TRBJ1-1; no clear D gene. V was shortened by 2 bases and J by 7 bases, with 11 bases between the two germline ends. CDR3 length: 13 amino acids. Looked up from germline, CDR1 is SGHTA and CDR2 is FQGNSA. The CDR3 nucleotides read TGTGCCAGCAGCTTATTCGGAGGGTTTGAAGCTTTCTTT. This encodes CASSLFGGFEAFF. Based on the CDR3 plus reference TRBV7-2 and TRBJ1-1, the full variable domain is GAGVSQSPSNKVTEKGKDVELRCDPISGHTALYWYRQSLGQGLEFLIYFQGNSAPDKSGLPSDRFSAERTGGSVSTLTIQRTQQEDSAVYLCASSLFGGFEAFFGQGTRLTVV.

The chain's CDR3 is CASSNSGGAEYYSNQPQHF. The CDR3 nucleotides are TGTGCCAGCAGCAATAGTGGAGGGGCCGAATATTATAGCAATCAGCCCCAGCATTTT. The J gene is TRBJ1-5, the V gene TRBV13; D might be TRBD1 (5 bases). This CDR3 comprises 19 residues. Germline CDR1 reads PRHDT; CDR2 reads FYEKMQ (reference sequence). V lost 5 bases and J lost 0, with 23 bases in between.

This chain joins TRBV28 and TRBJ1-1, with TRBD1 matching over 7 bases. V lost 8 bases to trimming and J lost 0 bases; unmatched junction nucleotides: 18. CDR1 and CDR2 (germline): MDHEN, SYDVKM. The CDR3 runs 18 residues. CDR3 protein: CASWEQGTASSMNTEAFF. The CDR3 nucleotides are TGTGCCAGCTGGGAACAAGGGACAGCTTCTTCTATGAACACTGAAGCTTTCTTT. Based on the CDR3 plus reference TRBV28 and TRBJ1-1, the full variable domain is DVKVTQSSRYLVKRTGEKVFLECVQDMDHENMFWYRQDPGLGLRLIYFSYDVKMKEKGDIPEGYSVSREKKERFSLILESASTNQTSMYLCASWEQGTASSMNTEAFFGQGTRLTVV.